This passage covers 24 T cell receptor beta chains from one sample sequenced in a study of cytomegalovirus exposure and HLA in healthy donors. Sequencing used immunoSEQ multiplex PCR; TCRdb keeps in-frame clones, though not all of them. The table includes under 250,000 clones, about 81% detected once. Sequenced input: PBMCs. These receptors all come from a woman aged 25 to 39 in good health and CMV-seronegative.

This chain uses TRBV7-7 with TRBJ2-3, with D perhaps matching TRBD2 (6 bases). This CDR3 is 13 amino acids long. Trimming took off 1 base at V and 9 bases at J, with 11 bases between the two ends. The germline V gene encodes CDR1 SSHAT and CDR2 FNYEAQ (reference sequence). The CDR3, as DNA: TGTGCCAGCAGCTTAGGGGAGGCGTCGACGCAGTATTTT. Protein sequence: CASSLGEASTQYF.

This clone was detected only a few times. The V gene is TRBV10-1, the J gene TRBJ2-4; a weak D match, TRBD2 (5 bases). The CDR3 runs 12 residues. CDR1 is WNHNN and CDR2 is SYGVQD in the germline V gene (reference sequence). Trimming stripped 3 bases from V and 10 bases from J, with 10 bases between. In DNA, the CDR3 is TGCGCCAGCAGTGATGTCGGAGGAATTCAGTACTTC. The encoded protein is CASSDVGGIQYF.

The rearrangement uses TRBV5-4 and TRBJ2-1, with D possibly TRBD2 on 6 matching bases. Germline V gene data show CDR1 as SGHNT and CDR2 as YYREEE (reference sequence). V was pared by 4 bases and J by 5 bases, with 22 bases between. The CDR3 sequence is 17 residues long. In nucleotides, the CDR3 is TGTGCCAGCAGCACAGGACCCGGGACTGGCCCACACAATGAGCAGTTCTTC. The encoded protein is CASSTGPGTGPHNEQFF.

The genes are TRBV6-5 and TRBJ1-5; a weak D match, TRBD1 (6 bases). The germline gives CDR1 MNHEY, CDR2 SVGAGI. This CDR3 spans 15 amino acids. The V end was cut by 6 bases, the J end by 6 bases, with 18 bases between. The CDR3 spells CASSREGGGPQPQHF. The CDR3 DNA reads TGTGCCAGCAGCAGAGAGGGAGGGGGACCTCAGCCCCAGCATTTT.

A few counts support this clone. The chain employs TRBV27 and TRBJ1-5, with no clear D. Trimming pared 3 bases from V and 0 bases from J, leaving 9 bases between. The CDR3 is made up of 15 amino acids. The V gene's germline CDR1 is MNHEY and CDR2 SMNVEV (reference sequence). Here the CDR3 DNA reads TGTGCCAGCAGTTTGAACATCCATAGCAATCAGCCCCAGCATTTT. Its translation: CASSLNIHSNQPQHF.

The J gene is TRBJ2-2, the V gene TRBV5-1, with D possibly matching TRBD1 (6 bases). This CDR3 has 15 residues. Germline V gives CDR1 SGHRS, CDR2 YFSETQ. V was pared by 1 base and J by 2 bases, with 9 bases between. The chain's CDR3 is CASSLSTGNTGELFF. CDR3 bases: TGCGCCAGCAGCTTGTCGACAGGTAACACCGGGGAGCTGTTTTTT.

On this clone: Within the sample, other DNA sequences also encode this same CDR3. The J gene is TRBJ2-7, the V gene TRBV5-1, with TRBD1 matching 11 bases. Germline V gene sequence: CDR1 SGHRS, CDR2 YFSETQ. J gave up 5 bases and V 4 bases, and 5 bases lay outside the gene matches. The CDR3 length is 14 residues. The CDR3 DNA sequence: TGCGCCAGCAGCACCGGACAGGGGGCGAACGAGCAGTACTTC. It translates to CASSTGQGANEQYF.

This clone was seen a single time. The CDR3 sequence: CASSRGTGAVGNQPQHF. For the CDR3, the DNA is TGTGCCAGCAGCCGAGGAACAGGGGCGGTGGGCAATCAGCCCCAGCATTTT. The J gene is TRBJ1-5, the V gene TRBV5-6, with 7 nucleotides matching TRBD1. J lost 2 bases, V lost 4 bases, and 12 bases had no gene match. The CDR3 loop spans 17 amino acids. Germline CDR1 SGHDT, CDR2 YYEEEE.

The CDR3 is CAISEFRRISYEQYF. DNA of the CDR3: TGTGCCATCAGTGAGTTTCGGAGGATCTCCTACGAGCAGTACTTC. The gene calls are TRBV10-3 and TRBJ2-7; a weak D match, TRBD2 (5 bases). The CDR3 extends over 15 amino acids. Per germline, CDR1 ENHRY and CDR2 SYGVKD. V was trimmed by 1 base and J by 0 bases, leaving 10 bases between them.

CDR3 residues: CASSYARGFQETQYF. Here the CDR3 DNA reads TGTGCCAGCAGCTATGCTAGGGGGTTCCAAGAGACCCAGTACTTC. The rearrangement links TRBV7-3 to TRBJ2-5, with D perhaps matching TRBD1 (6 bases). V was clipped by 4 bases and J by 1 base, with 13 bases between them. CDR1 and CDR2 from the germline V gene are SGHTA and FQGTGA. The CDR3 has 15 residues.

V usage is TRBV19 and J usage is TRBJ1-4, with D maybe TRBD1 (6 bases). CDR3 length: 13 residues. CDR1 and CDR2 (germline): LNHDA, SQIVND (reference sequence). V lost 11 bases and J lost 7, with 17 bases in between. The CDR3, as DNA: TGTGCCGCCTGGGGGGGGCCGGGTGAAAAACTGTTTTTT. As protein: CAAWGGPGEKLFF.

This chain uses TRBV10-3 with TRBJ1-2, with 7 bases fitting TRBD1. CDR3 length: 12 amino acids. Germline assignment: CDR1 ENHRY and CDR2 SYGVKD. The V gene end was trimmed by 5 bases and the J gene end by 6 bases; junction bases not matched to a gene: 3. The CDR3 loop is CAISPDRDGYTF. The CDR3 DNA reads TGTGCCATCAGTCCCGACAGGGATGGCTACACCTTC.

The chain uses TRBV5-5 and TRBJ1-5; D remains unclear. The CDR3 runs 14 residues. V lost 0 bases, J lost 4 bases, and 8 bases lay in between. Germline lookup yields CDR1 SGHKS and CDR2 YYEKEE (reference sequence). The CDR3 region is CASSLDSFNQPQHF. CDR3 coding DNA: TGTGCCAGCAGCTTGGACAGCTTTAATCAGCCCCAGCATTTT.

The gene calls are TRBV30 and TRBJ2-7; TRBD1 agrees at 8 bases. This CDR3 comprises 15 residues. Trimming cost V 0 bases and J 6 bases; bases outside gene matches: 10. Germline V CDR1 and CDR2: GTSNPN, SVGIG (reference sequence). CDR3 sequence: CAWSVVSGGAAEQYF. CDR3 nucleotide sequence: TGTGCCTGGAGTGTAGTGTCAGGGGGCGCGGCCGAGCAGTACTTC.

J is TRBJ2-7 and V is TRBV14, with D unclear. Deletions cut 3 bases from V and 7 bases from J, with 7 bases between. The germline CDR1 and CDR2 sequences are SGHDN and FVKESK. CDR3 length: 11 residues. The chain's CDR3 is CASSQVREQYF. The DNA of the CDR3 is TGTGCCAGCAGCCAGGTCAGGGAGCAGTACTTC.

The V and J genes are TRBV4-1 and TRBJ1-2; TRBD1 matches at 8 bases. Losses at the gene ends were 5 bases for V and 14 bases for J; bases not matched to a gene: 13. From germline, CDR1 is MGHRA and CDR2 YSYEKL. The CDR3 extends over 13 amino acids. CDR3 amino acids: CASSYRDRPLVTF. As DNA, the CDR3 is TGCGCCAGCAGCTACCGGGACAGGCCCCTAGTAACCTTC.

The genes are TRBV30 and TRBJ2-3; D is ambiguous. This CDR3 spans 17 amino acids. With 0 bases removed from V and 2 bases from J, the gap between germline ends came to 18 bases. Looked up from germline, CDR1 is GTSNPN and CDR2 is SVGIG (reference sequence). The CDR3 reads CAWSVRGMRLTTDTQYF. The CDR3, as DNA: TGTGCCTGGAGTGTACGCGGCATGAGACTTACCACAGATACGCAGTATTTT.

The chain couples TRBV5-1 to TRBJ2-1, with a weak D call TRBD1 (6 bases). Trimming pared 4 bases from V and 5 bases from J, leaving 25 bases between. Germline assignment: CDR1 SGHRS and CDR2 YFSETQ. This CDR3 comprises 18 residues. The CDR3 DNA reads as TGCGCCAGCAGCGCCGGACAGAGTGGGCTGGAGACCGACAATGAGCAGTTCTTC. This sequence encodes CASSAGQSGLETDNEQFF.

The V and J genes are TRBV5-1 and TRBJ2-5; 7 bases agree with TRBD1. The CDR3 runs to 14 residues. V was clipped by 0 bases and J by 3 bases; unmatched bases: 2. Per the germline V gene, CDR1 is SGHRS and CDR2 is YFSETQ. CDR3 sequence (DNA): TGCGCCAGCAGCTTGGCGGGGACAGAAGAGACCCAGTACTTC. Its protein product is CASSLAGTEETQYF.

This chain uses TRBV19 with TRBJ1-1; perhaps TRBD1 as D (5 bases). In germline, CDR1 is LNHDA, CDR2 SQIVND (reference sequence). The CDR3 extends over 17 amino acids. V was cut by 7 bases and J by 1 base, with 22 bases left in between. The CDR3: CASTITQGKGWNTEAFF. The CDR3 DNA reads as TGTGCCAGTACCATCACTCAGGGTAAGGGTTGGAACACTGAAGCTTTCTTT.

This chain connects TRBV18 to TRBJ1-4; possibly TRBD1 for D (6 bases). This CDR3 region has 15 residues. Germline loops: CDR1 KGHSH, CDR2 LQKENI. V was cut by 4 bases and J by 8 bases, with 17 bases left in between. CDR3 in DNA: TGTGCCAGCTCACTAAACAGGGAAATGTGGGAAAAACTGTTTTTT. It is translated as CASSLNREMWEKLFF.

The chain couples TRBV10-2 to TRBJ2-2; the match to TRBD2 covers 9 bases. CDR1 and CDR2 from the germline V gene are WSHSY and SAAADI. This CDR3 comprises 16 residues. With 3 bases clipped from V and 3 bases from J, the junction kept 5 bases outside the gene matches. The CDR3: CASSDGSGGHTGELFF. CDR3 coding DNA: TGCGCCAGCAGTGATGGGAGCGGGGGGCACACCGGGGAGCTGTTTTTT.

This clone has only a few counts. The V call is TRBV6-5, the J call TRBJ1-3, with a weak D call TRBD1 (5 bases). CDR1 and CDR2 (germline): MNHEY, SVGAGI. The CDR3 has 14 residues. V was shortened by 6 bases and J by 3 bases, with 12 bases between the two germline ends. The CDR3 coding sequence is TGTGCCAGCAGCATCAGGGAGGGTGGAAACACCATATATTTT. This translates into CASSIREGGNTIYF.

This clone was observed a few times. This chain joins TRBV28 and TRBJ1-6, with D perhaps matching TRBD1 (6 bases). The germline CDR1 and CDR2 sequences are MDHEN and SYDVKM. V was clipped by 8 bases and J by 7 bases, with 15 bases between them. This CDR3 has 14 residues. CDR3 in DNA: TGTGCCAGCGGCCCCGGGACAACGAATTCACCCCTCCACTTT. Translation: CASGPGTTNSPLHF.